This record concerns one TCR beta chain sequence. The protocol was immunoSEQ multiplex PCR, while the TCRdb copy is restricted to in-frame clones and leaves out a portion. The repertoire holds fewer than 50,000 clones, with roughly 78% as singletons. Per the germline V gene, CDR1 is LNHNV and CDR2 is YYDKDF (reference sequence). V was clipped by 0 bases and J by 10 bases, with 10 bases between them. The CDR3 runs 13 residues. The sort gate was single viable CD3+CD4+CD8-CD45RO+ cells for memory CD4+ T cells. This sample stems from a study of memory CD4+ T cells and cytomegalovirus serostatus. The specimen sequenced was memory CD4+ T cells from blood. This sequence joins TRBV15 and TRBJ2-1, with D maybe TRBD1 (6 bases). This TCR was sampled from an adult in good health and CMV-seropositive. CDR3 bases: TGTGCCACCAGCAGAGATTCGGGGACAGAGCAGTTCTTC. This encodes CATSRDSGTEQFF.